Reported below is one TCR beta chain. Its antigen remains unidentified. This CDR3 is 15 amino acids long. CDR1 is MNHEY, CDR2 SVGAGI, per germline. Trimming cost V 0 bases and J 7 bases; bases outside gene matches: 8. Researchers report isolating at least 7 million PBMCs per sample. Using a J-beta primer mix together with a sample-barcoded 5' primer, a second PCR was run for about 6 to 11 cycles. Carrying 12 random nucleotides, a template-switch adaptor labeled each individual cDNA molecule. MiXCR, run by TCRdb on the 5' RACE reads, gives a single entry per CDR3 protein. This sample has about 1,600,000 distinct CDR3 sequences, with around two fifths found just once. The source of the sample is a study of blood T cells in healthy people across ages. General study points: Because sorting was not performed, PBMCs prevented conclusive naive versus antigen-experienced comparison. Higher diversity and more naive CD4+ cells were features of long-lived donors, compared to aged donors.

The chain links TRBV6-5 to TRBJ2-5; 7 bases align to TRBD2. The sequence came from a woman aged 18-29 years in good health. The source material was blood. CDR3 sequence (DNA): TGTGCCAGCAGTTACTCTGCTAGCGGATGGGTGACCCAGTACTTC. It is translated as CASSYSASGWVTQYF.